This T cell receptor (beta chain) was documented in a study of cytomegalovirus exposure and HLA in healthy donors. As regards this clone: As yet, its antigen is unknown.

Data came from immunoSEQ multiplex PCR; TCRdb stores just in-frame clones and leaves some out. The data hold approximately 180,000 clones, with approximately 85% observed a single time. Study observations and caveats: Researchers reported that a few CMV-associated chains were confirmed in vitro as CMV antigen-specific. Most TCRs appeared rarely, but some public TCRs recurred in many donors.

The receptor was isolated from a woman between 18 and 29 years old in good health and CMV-seronegative. What was sequenced was PBMCs.

CDR3 loop: CASSEGPRTGGQYF. Written as DNA, the CDR3 is TGTGCCAGCAGTGAAGGGCCACGCACCGGGGGGCAGTATTTT. The chain joins TRBV2 to TRBJ2-3, with D possibly TRBD2 on 6 matching bases. Trimming removed 1 base from V and 11 bases from J, with 16 bases in between. CDR1 and CDR2 (germline): SNHLY, FYNNEI. The CDR3 is 14 amino acids.